Presented here are 9 T cell receptor beta chains from one specimen sequenced in a study of spatial heterogeneity in lung cancer. TCRdb ran MiXCR on the 5' RACE reads and lists one entry per CDR3 protein. The data hold fewer than 65,000 distinct CDR3 sequences, with nearly 6.5% observed a single time. Time point denoted: sample taken at primary tumor resection. The sample here was PBMCs, taken at surgery. The receptors derive from a female donor with early-stage non-small cell lung cancer.

This clonotype showed up just a few times. The rearrangement joins TRBV12-3 or TRBV12-4 to TRBJ1-4; 7 bases map to TRBD1. V dropped 6 bases and J dropped 8; count of bases not matched to a gene: 6. CDR3 length: 13 residues. Here the CDR3 reads CASRPGTEEKLFF. CDR3 sequence (DNA): TGTGCCAGCAGACCCGGGACAGAAGAAAAACTGTTTTTT.

The rearrangement uses TRBV27 and TRBJ1-1; D gene ambiguous. Germline CDR1 and CDR2: MNHEY and SMNVEV (reference sequence). CDR3 length: 15 residues. Trimming took 1 base from V and 4 from J, leaving 13 bases between them. CDR3 coding DNA: TGTGCCAGCAGTTTATATTCCTTTTTCGGCACTGAAGCTTTCTTT. Amino acids: CASSLYSFFGTEAFF.

This clonotype was observed at least ten times. CDR3 sequence reads: CASSLTVNTEAFF. The CDR3 DNA sequence: TGCGCCAGCAGCCTGACAGTGAACACTGAAGCTTTCTTT. V usage is TRBV5-1 and J usage is TRBJ1-1; tentative D call: TRBD1 (5 bases). This CDR3 is 13 amino acids long. Germline V gives CDR1 SGHRS, CDR2 YFSETQ. V was pared by 4 bases and J by 0 bases, with 7 bases between.

This clonotype was counted at least ten times. The gene calls are TRBV13 and TRBJ1-5, with 12 positions matching TRBD1. The length of the CDR3 is 16 residues. The trim removed 3 bases at V and 1 base at J, leaving 1 base unmatched. Germline CDR1 is PRHDT and CDR2 is FYEKMQ (reference sequence). CDR3 coding DNA: TGTGCCAGCAGCTTGGGGACAGGGGGCAGCAATCAGCCCCAGCATTTT. It is translated as CASSLGTGGSNQPQHF.

CDR3 amino acids: CASSVTGINEKLFF. Written as DNA, the CDR3 is TGTGCCAGCAGCGTGACAGGGATTAACGAAAAACTGTTTTTT. The chain joins TRBV11-2 to TRBJ1-4, with 7 bases matching TRBD1. This CDR3 region has 14 residues. V lost 5 bases, J lost 8 bases, and 8 bases stayed unmatched. Germline V gene sequence: CDR1 SGHAT, CDR2 FQNNGV. The full variable domain, in which reference TRBV11-2 and TRBJ1-4 provide the parts outside the CDR3, is EAGVAQSPRYKIIEKRQSVAFWCNPISGHATLYWYQQILGQGPKLLIQFQNNGVVDDSQLPKDRFSAERLKGVDSTLKIQPAKLEDSAVYLCASSVTGINEKLFFGSGTQLSVL.

V and J are TRBV20-1 and TRBJ2-2; D unresolved. Germline-derived CDR1 and CDR2 are DFQATT and SNEGSKA (reference sequence). The V and J ends lost 0 bases and 4 bases respectively, with 15 bases between them. The CDR3 covers 16 residues. The CDR3 DNA reads TGCAGTGCTAGAGATTCGGGTCGTTTGGGCACCGGGGAGCTGTTTTTT. This codes for CSARDSGRLGTGELFF.

This clonotype was observed a handful of times. The J gene is TRBJ2-7, the V gene TRBV3-1; the D is unclear. V lost 2 bases to trimming and J lost 1 base, with 9 bases between them. The CDR3 is 14 residues long. CDR1 is LGHDT, CDR2 YNNKEL, per germline (reference sequence). CDR3 nucleotides: TGTGCCAGCAGCCAAAAGTCGACTTCCTACGAGCAGTACTTC. Residues: CASSQKSTSYEQYF.

This clonotype appeared many times. The chain has TRBV20-1 and TRBJ2-1, with 8 positions matching TRBD2. Germline lookup yields CDR1 DFQATT and CDR2 SNEGSKA (reference sequence). This CDR3 contains 13 residues. Losses at the gene ends were 4 bases for V and 7 bases for J; bases not matched to a gene: 6. The CDR3 reads CSAKREFLNEQFF. The CDR3 DNA reads TGCAGTGCTAAGCGGGAGTTTTTGAATGAGCAGTTCTTC.

This clonotype was seen many times. The rearrangement links TRBV5-4 to TRBJ2-2; 9 bases match TRBD2. In germline, CDR1 is SGHNT, CDR2 YYREEE (reference sequence). CDR3 length: 17 residues. V lost 4 bases, J lost 4 bases, and 11 bases stayed unmatched. The CDR3 bases are TGTGCCAGCAGCCGCGGGGCTAGCGGGGACCCCACCGGGGAGCTGTTTTTT. Protein product: CASSRGASGDPTGELFF. The full variable domain, in which reference TRBV5-4 and TRBJ2-2 provide the parts outside the CDR3, is ETGVTQSPTHLIKTRGQQVTLRCSSQSGHNTVSWYQQALGQGPQFIFQYYREEENGRGNFPPRFSGLQFPNYSSELNVNALELDDSALYLCASSRGASGDPTGELFFGEGSRLTVL.